The source of this T cell receptor beta chain is a study of T cell repertoires in cytomegalovirus infection. Overall study context: Shared public TCR beta signatures pointed to both CMV infection and a matching HLA type. Broader study findings: Using cumulative public TCR beta family frequency, the authors identified those who carried CMV together with the relevant HLA. The ex vivo response was dominated by HLA-C-restricted CMV-specific TCR beta clonotypes.

TCRdb used MiXCR to reprocess the reads, holding one entry per CDR3 protein. Of around 130,000 distinct CDR3 sequences listed, about 10% were seen once; the top ten hold around a tenth. Trimming removed 3 bases from V and 1 base from J, with 10 bases in between. CDR3 size: 15 residues. Looked up from germline, CDR1 is SGHTA and CDR2 is FQGNSA. This clonotype occurred many times. Its antigen is still unknown. The sequence came from a human donor in good health (CMV status not recorded). Some clones in this sample may be carry-over from other donors' samples. Material: PBMCs. The chain combines TRBV7-2 with TRBJ1-3; D gene ambiguous. Written as DNA, the CDR3 is TGTGCCAGCAGCTTCGGAACAGCTTCTGGAAACACCATATATTTT. Translating gives CASSFGTASGNTIYF.